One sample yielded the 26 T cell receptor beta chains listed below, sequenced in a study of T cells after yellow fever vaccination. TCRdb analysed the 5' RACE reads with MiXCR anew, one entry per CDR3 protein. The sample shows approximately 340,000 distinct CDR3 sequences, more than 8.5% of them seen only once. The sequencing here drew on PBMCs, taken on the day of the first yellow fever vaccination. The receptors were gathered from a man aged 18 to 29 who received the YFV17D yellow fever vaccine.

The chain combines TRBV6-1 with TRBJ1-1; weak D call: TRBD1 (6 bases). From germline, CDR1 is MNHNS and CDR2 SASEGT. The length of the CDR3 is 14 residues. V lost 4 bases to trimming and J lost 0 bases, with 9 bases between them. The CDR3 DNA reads TGTGCCAGCAGTGGAACAGGGATGAACACTGAAGCTTTCTTT. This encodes CASSGTGMNTEAFF.

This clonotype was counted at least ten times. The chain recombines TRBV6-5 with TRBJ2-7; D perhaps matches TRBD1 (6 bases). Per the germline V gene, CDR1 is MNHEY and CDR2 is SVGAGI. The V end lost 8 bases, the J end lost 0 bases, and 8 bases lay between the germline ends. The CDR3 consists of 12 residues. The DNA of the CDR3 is TGTGCCAGCGGACAGAGCTCCTACGAGCAGTACGTC. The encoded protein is CASGQSSYEQYV.

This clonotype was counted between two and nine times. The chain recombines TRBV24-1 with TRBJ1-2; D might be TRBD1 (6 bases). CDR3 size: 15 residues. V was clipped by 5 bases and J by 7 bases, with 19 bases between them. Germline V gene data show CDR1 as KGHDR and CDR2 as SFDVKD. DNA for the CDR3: TGTGCCACCAGTGGATACGGACCCAGGGGTAGTGGCTACACCTTC. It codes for CATSGYGPRGSGYTF.

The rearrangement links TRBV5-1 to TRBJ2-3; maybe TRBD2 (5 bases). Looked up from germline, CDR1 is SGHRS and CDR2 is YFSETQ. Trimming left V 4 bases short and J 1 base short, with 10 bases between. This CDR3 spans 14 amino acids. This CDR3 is CASSLEAGTDTQYF. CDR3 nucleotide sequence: TGCGCCAGCAGCCTGGAGGCGGGCACAGATACGCAGTATTTT.

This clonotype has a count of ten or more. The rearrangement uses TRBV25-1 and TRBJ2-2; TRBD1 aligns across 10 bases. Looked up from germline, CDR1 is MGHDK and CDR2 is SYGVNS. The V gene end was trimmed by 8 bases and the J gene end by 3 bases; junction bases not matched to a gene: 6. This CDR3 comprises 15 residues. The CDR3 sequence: CASAAGTGDTGELFF. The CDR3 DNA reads TGTGCCAGCGCAGCCGGGACAGGGGACACCGGGGAGCTGTTTTTT.

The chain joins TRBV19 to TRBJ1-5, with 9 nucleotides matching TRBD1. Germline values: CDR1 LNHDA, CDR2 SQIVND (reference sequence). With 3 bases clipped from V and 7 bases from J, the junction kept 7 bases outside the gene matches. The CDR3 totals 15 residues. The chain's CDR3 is CASSIGTGLAQPQHF. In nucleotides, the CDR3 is TGTGCCAGTAGTATCGGGACAGGGCTGGCCCAGCCCCAGCATTTT.

CDR3 DNA sequence: TGCGCCAGCAGCCTGAACGGGGGTACTAACTATGGCTACACCTTC. This codes for CASSLNGGTNYGYTF. V gene TRBV5-1 combines with J gene TRBJ1-2, with D maybe TRBD1 (5 bases). V was shortened by 4 bases and J by 0 bases, with 13 bases between the two germline ends. The length of the CDR3 is 15 residues. Per germline, CDR1 SGHRS and CDR2 YFSETQ.

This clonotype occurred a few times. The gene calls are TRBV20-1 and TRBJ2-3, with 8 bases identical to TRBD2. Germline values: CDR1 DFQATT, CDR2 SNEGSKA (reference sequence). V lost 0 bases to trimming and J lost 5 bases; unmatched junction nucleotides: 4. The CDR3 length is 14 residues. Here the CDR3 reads CSARDRGGRDTQYF. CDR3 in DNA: TGCAGTGCTAGAGATCGGGGGGGTAGAGATACGCAGTATTTT.

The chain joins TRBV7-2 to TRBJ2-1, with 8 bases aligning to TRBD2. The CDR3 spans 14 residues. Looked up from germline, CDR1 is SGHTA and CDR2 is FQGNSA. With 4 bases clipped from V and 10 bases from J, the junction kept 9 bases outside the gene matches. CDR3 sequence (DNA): TGTGCCAGCAGCTCGCAAAGCGGGGGCTACGAGCAGTTCTTC. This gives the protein CASSSQSGGYEQFF.

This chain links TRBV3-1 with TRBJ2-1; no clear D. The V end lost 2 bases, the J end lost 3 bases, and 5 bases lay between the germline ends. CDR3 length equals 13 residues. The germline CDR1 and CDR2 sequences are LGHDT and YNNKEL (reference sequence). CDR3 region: CASSQNDYNEQFF. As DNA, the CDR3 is TGTGCCAGCAGCCAAAATGACTACAATGAGCAGTTCTTC.

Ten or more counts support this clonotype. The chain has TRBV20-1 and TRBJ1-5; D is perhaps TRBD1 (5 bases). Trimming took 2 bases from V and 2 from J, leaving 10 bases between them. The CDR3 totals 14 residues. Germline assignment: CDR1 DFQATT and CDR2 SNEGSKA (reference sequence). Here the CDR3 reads CSARISRGNQPQHF. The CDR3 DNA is TGCAGTGCTAGAATCAGCAGGGGCAATCAGCCCCAGCATTTT.

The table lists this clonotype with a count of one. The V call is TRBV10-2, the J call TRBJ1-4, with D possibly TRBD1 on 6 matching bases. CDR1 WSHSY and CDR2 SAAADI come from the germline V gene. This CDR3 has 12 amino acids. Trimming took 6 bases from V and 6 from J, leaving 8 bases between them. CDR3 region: CASSDRYEKLFF. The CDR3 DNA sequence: TGCGCCAGCAGCGACAGGTATGAAAAACTGTTTTTT.

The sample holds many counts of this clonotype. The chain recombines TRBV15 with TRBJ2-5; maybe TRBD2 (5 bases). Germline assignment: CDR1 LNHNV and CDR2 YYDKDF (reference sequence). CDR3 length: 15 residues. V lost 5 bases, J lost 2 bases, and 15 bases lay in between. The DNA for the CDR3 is TGTGCCACCAGCCGTCGGCTTGGGGAGCAAGAGACCCAGTACTTC. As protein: CATSRRLGEQETQYF.

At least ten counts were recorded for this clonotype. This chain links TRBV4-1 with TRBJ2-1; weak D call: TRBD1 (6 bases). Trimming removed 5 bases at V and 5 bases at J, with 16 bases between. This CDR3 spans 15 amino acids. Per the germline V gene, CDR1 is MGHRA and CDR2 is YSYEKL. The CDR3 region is CASSESGALNNEQFF. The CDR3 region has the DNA TGCGCCAGCAGCGAATCAGGGGCGCTAAACAATGAGCAGTTCTTC.

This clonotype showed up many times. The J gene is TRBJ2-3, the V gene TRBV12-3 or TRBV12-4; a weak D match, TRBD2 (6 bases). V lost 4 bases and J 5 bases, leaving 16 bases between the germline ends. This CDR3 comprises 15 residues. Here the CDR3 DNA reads TGTGCCAGCAGTTATACAGGCGAGGGAGGAGATACGCAGTATTTT. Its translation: CASSYTGEGGDTQYF.

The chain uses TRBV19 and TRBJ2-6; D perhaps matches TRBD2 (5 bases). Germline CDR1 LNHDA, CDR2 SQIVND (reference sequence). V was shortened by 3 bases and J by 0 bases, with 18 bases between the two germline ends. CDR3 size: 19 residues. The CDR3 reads CASSMGAGYFVSGANVLTF. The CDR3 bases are TGTGCCAGTAGTATGGGCGCGGGTTATTTCGTCTCTGGGGCCAACGTCCTGACTTTC. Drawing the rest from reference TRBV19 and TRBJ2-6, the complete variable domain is DGGITQSPKYLFRKEGQNVTLSCEQNLNHDAMYWYRQDPGQGLRLIYYSQIVNDFQKGDIAEGYSVSREKKESFPLTVTSAQKNPTAFYLCASSMGAGYFVSGANVLTFGAGSRLTVL.

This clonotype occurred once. The CDR3 DNA sequence: TGCAGTGCTAGAGATAGCTCAGATACGCAGTATTTT. It yields the protein CSARDSSDTQYF. V usage is TRBV20-1 and J usage is TRBJ2-3, with D unresolved. The length of the CDR3 is 12 residues. V was shortened by 0 bases and J by 4 bases, with 5 bases between the two germline ends. Looked up from germline, CDR1 is DFQATT and CDR2 is SNEGSKA (reference sequence).

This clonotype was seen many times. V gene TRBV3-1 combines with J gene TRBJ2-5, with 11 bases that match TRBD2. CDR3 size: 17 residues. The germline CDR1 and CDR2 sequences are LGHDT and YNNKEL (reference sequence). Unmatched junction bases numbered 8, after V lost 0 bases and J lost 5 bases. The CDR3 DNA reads TGTGCCAGCAGCCAAGAGGGACTAGCGGAATTTTACGAGACCCAGTACTTC. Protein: CASSQEGLAEFYETQYF.

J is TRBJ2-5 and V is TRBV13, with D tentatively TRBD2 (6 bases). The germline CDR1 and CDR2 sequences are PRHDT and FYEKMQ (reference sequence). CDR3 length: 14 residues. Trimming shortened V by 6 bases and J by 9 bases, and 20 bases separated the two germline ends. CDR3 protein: CASRSGTRRRSQYF. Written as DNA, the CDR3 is TGTGCCAGCAGGTCCGGGACTCGCCGCCGGTCCCAGTACTTC.

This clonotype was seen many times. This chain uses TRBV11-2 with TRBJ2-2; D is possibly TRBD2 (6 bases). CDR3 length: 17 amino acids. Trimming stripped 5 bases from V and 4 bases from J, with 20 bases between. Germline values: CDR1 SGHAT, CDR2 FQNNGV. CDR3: CASSNLRGGPGTGELFF. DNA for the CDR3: TGTGCCAGCAGCAACTTGCGGGGAGGCCCGGGCACCGGGGAGCTGTTTTTT.

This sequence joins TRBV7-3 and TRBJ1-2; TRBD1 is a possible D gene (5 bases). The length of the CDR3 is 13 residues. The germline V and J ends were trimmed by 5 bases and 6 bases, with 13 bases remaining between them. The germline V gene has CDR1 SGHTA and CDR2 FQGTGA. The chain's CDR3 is CASSVQGRDGYTF. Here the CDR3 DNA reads TGTGCCAGCAGCGTGCAGGGTAGGGATGGCTACACCTTC.

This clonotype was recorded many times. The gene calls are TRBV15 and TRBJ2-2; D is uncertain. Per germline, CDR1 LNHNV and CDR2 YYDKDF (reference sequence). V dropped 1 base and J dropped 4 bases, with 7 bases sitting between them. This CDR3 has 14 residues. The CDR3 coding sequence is TGTGCCACCAGCAGAGTCCGGCTCACCGGGGAGCTGTTTTTT. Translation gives CATSRVRLTGELFF.

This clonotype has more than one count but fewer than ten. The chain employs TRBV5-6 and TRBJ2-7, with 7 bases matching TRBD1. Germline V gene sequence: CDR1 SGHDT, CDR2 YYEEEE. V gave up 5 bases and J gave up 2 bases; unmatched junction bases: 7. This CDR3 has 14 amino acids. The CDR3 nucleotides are TGTGCCAGCAGAAGCGACAGGGTCCCCTACGAGCAGTACGTC. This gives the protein CASRSDRVPYEQYV.

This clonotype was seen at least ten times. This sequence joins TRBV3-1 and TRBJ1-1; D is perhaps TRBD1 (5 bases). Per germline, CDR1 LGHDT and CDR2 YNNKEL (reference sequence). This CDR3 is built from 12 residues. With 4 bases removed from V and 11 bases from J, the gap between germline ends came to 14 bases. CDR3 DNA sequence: TGTGCCAGCAGCCCCCGGGGCAGGAGGGCTTTCTTT. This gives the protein CASSPRGRRAFF.

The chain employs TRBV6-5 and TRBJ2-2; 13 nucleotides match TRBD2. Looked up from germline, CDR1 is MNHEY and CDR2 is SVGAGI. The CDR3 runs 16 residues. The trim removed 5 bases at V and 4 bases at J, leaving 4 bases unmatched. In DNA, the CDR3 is TGTGCCAGCAGTATACTAGCGGGGGGGATCACCGGGGAGCTGTTTTTT. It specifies CASSILAGGITGELFF.

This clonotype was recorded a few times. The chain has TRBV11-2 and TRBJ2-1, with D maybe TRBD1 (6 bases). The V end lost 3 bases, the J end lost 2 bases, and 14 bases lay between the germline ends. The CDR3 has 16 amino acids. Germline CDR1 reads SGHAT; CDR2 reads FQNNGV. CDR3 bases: TGTGCCAGCAGCTTGCAGGGGCAGGGTGCCTACAATGAGCAGTTCTTC. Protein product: CASSLQGQGAYNEQFF.